The 11 T cell receptor beta chains below were found in one sample sequenced in a study of human T cells and chemical hapten exposure (TCRdb year 2021). This specimen's time point label, interpreted: pre-sensitization, week 0. What the treatment or condition label conveys for this sample: therapeutic diphenylcyclopropenone sensitization with weekly scalp DPC. Unfractionated whole blood was collected in Tempus Blood RNA tubes, and total RNA was extracted from that blood. Libraries were made using RACE. Sequenced on a NextSeq 500. TCRdb applied fastp at Q25 and MiXCR to the public reads, then kept only in-frame beta chains. All rows with the same CDR3 protein become a single entry with the most common DNA and genes. The sample includes under 40,000 distinct CDR3 sequences, with 10% to 15% observed a single time. Together, the top ten hold approximately 1.9% of the sample. The input for sequencing was whole blood, taken in connection with sensitization to the hapten diphenylcyclopropenone (DPC). The receptors originated from a woman in her thirties or forties with alopecia areata. Some clones in this sample may be carry-over from other donors' samples.

This clonotype has a handful of counts. The CDR3 here is CASSVESFADTQYF. The CDR3 region has the DNA TGTGCCAGCAGCGTAGAATCATTCGCAGATACGCAGTATTTT. The rearrangement joins TRBV9 to TRBJ2-3, with D uncertain. Trimming removed 0 bases from V and 4 bases from J, with 9 bases in between. Per the germline V gene, CDR1 is SGDLS and CDR2 is YYNGEE. This CDR3 contains 14 residues.

This clonotype rates as medium-sized. This chain links TRBV7-9 with TRBJ2-1, with no clear D. Between the trimmed V and J ends, which lost 0 bases and 5 bases, there was a span of 8 bases. The length of the CDR3 is 14 residues. The germline V gene encodes CDR1 SEHNR and CDR2 FQNEAQ (reference sequence). The CDR3 coding sequence is TGTGCCAGCAGCTTAGCAGGGCTGGACAATGAGCAGTTCTTC. Translation gives CASSLAGLDNEQFF.

For this clonotype: A single base separates this from a much larger clone, so it may be a read error. This sequence joins TRBV14 and TRBJ2-1; no firm D call. Germline CDR1 SGHDN, CDR2 FVKESK. V was shortened by 4 bases and J by 9 bases, with 16 bases between the two germline ends. The CDR3 length is 14 residues. CDR3 coding DNA: TGTGCCAGCAGCCCCCGACCTAGGGTCATTGAGCAGTTCTTC. This sequence encodes CASSPRPRVIEQFF.

The genes are TRBV28 and TRBJ2-7; a weak D match, TRBD1 (5 bases). V lost 5 bases and J lost 2, with 7 bases in between. The germline CDR1 and CDR2 sequences are MDHEN and SYDVKM. There are 12 residues in the CDR3. CDR3 amino acids: CASSPTAYEQYF. The CDR3 DNA is TGTGCCAGCAGTCCGACAGCCTACGAGCAGTACTTC.

This clonotype was counted a few times. This chain joins TRBV30 and TRBJ2-2, with D possibly TRBD2 on 5 matching bases. There are 14 residues in the CDR3. Trimming took off 2 bases at V and 5 bases at J, with 12 bases between the two ends. Germline assignment: CDR1 GTSNPN and CDR2 SVGIG (reference sequence). The CDR3: CAWSPDWTTGELFF. DNA of the CDR3: TGTGCCTGGAGTCCGGACTGGACTACCGGGGAGCTGTTTTTT.

The chain is built from TRBV3-1 and TRBJ2-4; 11 bases match TRBD1. This CDR3 comprises 15 residues. Germline V gene lookup returns CDR1 LGHDT and CDR2 YNNKEL (reference sequence). The V and J ends lost 2 bases and 11 bases, in that order; junction bases with no gene match: 8. DNA of the CDR3: TGTGCCAGCAGCCAACTGGGGACAGGGGGTTTCTTTCAGTACTTC. Residues: CASSQLGTGGFFQYF.

This chain uses TRBV4-3 with TRBJ1-6, with TRBD1 matching 7 bases. Germline values: CDR1 LGHNA, CDR2 YSLEER. The CDR3 loop spans 14 amino acids. The J segment lost 7 bases and the V segment lost 4 bases, leaving 4 bases of the junction unmatched. The CDR3 nucleotides read TGCGCCAGCAGCCGAGCAGGGGGGAATTCACCCCTCCACTTT. The encoded protein is CASSRAGGNSPLHF.

In this sample, this clonotype turned up many times. The chain couples TRBV11-2 to TRBJ1-3; D not resolved. V was trimmed by 5 bases and J by 0 bases, leaving 8 bases between them. The CDR3 contains 14 residues. Per the germline V gene, CDR1 is SGHAT and CDR2 is FQNNGV. In DNA form, the CDR3 reads TGTGCCAGCAGCCCCCAGTACTCTGGAAACACCATATATTTT. The encoded protein is CASSPQYSGNTIYF. Supplemented by reference TRBV11-2 and TRBJ1-3, the full variable domain reads EAGVAQSPRYKIIEKRQSVAFWCNPISGHATLYWYQQILGQGPKLLIQFQNNGVVDDSQLPKDRFSAERLKGVDSTLKIQPAKLEDSAVYLCASSPQYSGNTIYFGEGSWLTVV.

This clonotype was picked up many times. The chain combines TRBV3-1 with TRBJ2-1; 12 bases align to TRBD1. This CDR3 comprises 17 residues. Looked up from germline, CDR1 is LGHDT and CDR2 is YNNKEL (reference sequence). J was trimmed by 6 bases and V by 4 bases; bases with no gene match: 10. DNA for the CDR3: TGTGCCAGCAGCCGGGTCCTACCGGGACAGGGGGCCAATGAGCAGTTCTTC. Protein: CASSRVLPGQGANEQFF.

This clonotype was seen ten or more times. V is TRBV7-9 and J is TRBJ1-6; D is undetermined. V lost 8 bases to trimming and J lost 5 bases, with 10 bases between them. Germline V lookup: CDR1 SEHNR, CDR2 FQNEAQ (reference sequence). The CDR3 consists of 13 residues. The DNA of the CDR3 is TGTGCCAGCGGCTCGCCAGATAATTCACCCCTCCACTTT. This translates into CASGSPDNSPLHF.

This clonotype has just a few counts. The rearrangement links TRBV29-1 to TRBJ2-1; D uncertain. V was shortened by 4 bases and J by 0 bases, with 10 bases between the two germline ends. The CDR3 length is 14 residues. CDR1 is SQVTM and CDR2 is ANQGSEA in the germline V gene. CDR3 residues: CSVVRPSSYNEQFF. The CDR3 DNA reads as TGCAGCGTTGTTCGGCCGAGCTCCTACAATGAGCAGTTCTTC.